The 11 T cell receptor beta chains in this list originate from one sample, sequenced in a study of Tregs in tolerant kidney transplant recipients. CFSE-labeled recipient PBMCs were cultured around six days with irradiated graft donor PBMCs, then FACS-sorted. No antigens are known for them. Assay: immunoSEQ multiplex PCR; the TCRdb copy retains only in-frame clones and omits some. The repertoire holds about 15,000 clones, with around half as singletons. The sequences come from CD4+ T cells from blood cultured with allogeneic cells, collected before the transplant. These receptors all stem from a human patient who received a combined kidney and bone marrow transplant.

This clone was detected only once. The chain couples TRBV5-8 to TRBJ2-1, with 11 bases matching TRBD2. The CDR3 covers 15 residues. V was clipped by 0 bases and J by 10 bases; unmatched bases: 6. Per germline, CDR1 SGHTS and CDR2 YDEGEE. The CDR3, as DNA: TGTGCCAGCAGCTTGGGCCTAGCGGGGGGATCAGAGCAGTTCTTC. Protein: CASSLGLAGGSEQFF.

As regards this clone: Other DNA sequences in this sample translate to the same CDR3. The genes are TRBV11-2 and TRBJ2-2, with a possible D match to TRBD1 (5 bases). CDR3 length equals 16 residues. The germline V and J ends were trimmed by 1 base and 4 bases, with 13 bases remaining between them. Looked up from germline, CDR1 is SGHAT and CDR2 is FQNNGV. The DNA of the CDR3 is TGTGCCAGCAGCTTAGTGTTAGCAGGGATCACCGGGGAGCTGTTTTTT. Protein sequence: CASSLVLAGITGELFF.

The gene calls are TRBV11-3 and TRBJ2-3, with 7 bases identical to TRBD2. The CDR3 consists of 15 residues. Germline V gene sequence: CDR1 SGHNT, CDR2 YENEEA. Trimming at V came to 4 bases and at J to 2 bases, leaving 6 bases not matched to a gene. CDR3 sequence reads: CASSSGLVNTDTQYF. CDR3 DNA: TGTGCCAGCAGCTCAGGACTAGTGAACACAGATACGCAGTATTTT.

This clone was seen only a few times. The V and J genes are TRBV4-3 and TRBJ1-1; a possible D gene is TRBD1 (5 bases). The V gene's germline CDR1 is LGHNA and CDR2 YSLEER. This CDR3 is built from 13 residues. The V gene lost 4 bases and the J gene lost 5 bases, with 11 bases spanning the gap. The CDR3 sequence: CASSLWGDTEAFF. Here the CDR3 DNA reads TGCGCCAGCAGCCTGTGGGGGGATACTGAAGCTTTCTTT.

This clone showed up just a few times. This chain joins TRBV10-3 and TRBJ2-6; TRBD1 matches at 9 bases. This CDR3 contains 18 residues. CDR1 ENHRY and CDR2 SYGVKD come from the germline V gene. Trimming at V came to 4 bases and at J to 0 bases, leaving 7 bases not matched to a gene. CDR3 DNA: TGTGCCATCAGTGCGTACAGGGGGCCCTACTCTGGGGCCAACGTCCTGACTTTC. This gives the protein CAISAYRGPYSGANVLTF.

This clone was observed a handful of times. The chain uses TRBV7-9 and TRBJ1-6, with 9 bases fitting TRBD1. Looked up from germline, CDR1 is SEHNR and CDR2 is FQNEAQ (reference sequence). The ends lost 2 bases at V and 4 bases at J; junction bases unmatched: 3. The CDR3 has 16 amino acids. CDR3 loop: CASSLSDRGYNSPLHF. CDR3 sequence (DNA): TGTGCCAGCAGCTTATCCGACAGGGGGTATAATTCACCCCTCCACTTT. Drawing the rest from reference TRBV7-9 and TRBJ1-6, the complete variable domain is DTGVSQNPRHKITKRGQNVTFRCDPISEHNRLYWYRQTLGQGPEFLTYFQNEAQLEKSRLLSDRFSAERPKGSFSTLEIQRTEQGDSAMYLCASSLSDRGYNSPLHFGNGTRLTVT.

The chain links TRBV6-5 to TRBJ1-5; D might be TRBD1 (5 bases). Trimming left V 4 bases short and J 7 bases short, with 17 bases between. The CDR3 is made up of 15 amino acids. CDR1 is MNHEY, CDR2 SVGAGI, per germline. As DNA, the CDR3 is TGTGCCAGCAGTTCCATCAGGGTTTTGAGGCAGCCCCAGCATTTT. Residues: CASSSIRVLRQPQHF.

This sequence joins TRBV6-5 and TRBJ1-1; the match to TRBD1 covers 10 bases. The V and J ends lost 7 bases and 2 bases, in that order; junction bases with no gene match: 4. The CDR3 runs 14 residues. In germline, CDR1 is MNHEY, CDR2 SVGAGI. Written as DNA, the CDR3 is TGTGCCAGCAATGACAGGGGGCGAAACACTGAAGCTTTCTTT. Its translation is CASNDRGRNTEAFF.

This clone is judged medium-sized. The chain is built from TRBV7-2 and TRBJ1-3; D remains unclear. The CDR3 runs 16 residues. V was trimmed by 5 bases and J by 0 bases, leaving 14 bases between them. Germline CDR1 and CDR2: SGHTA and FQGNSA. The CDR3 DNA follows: TGTGCCAGCAGCCCCCGAGGAGGAAACTCTGGAAACACCATATATTTT. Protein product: CASSPRGGNSGNTIYF.

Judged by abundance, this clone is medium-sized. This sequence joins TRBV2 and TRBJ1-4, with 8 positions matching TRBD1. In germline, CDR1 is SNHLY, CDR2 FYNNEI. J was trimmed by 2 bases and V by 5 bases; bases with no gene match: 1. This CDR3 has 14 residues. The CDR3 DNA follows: TGTGCCAGCAGTTGGACAGGGACTAATGAAAAACTGTTTTTT. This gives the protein CASSWTGTNEKLFF.

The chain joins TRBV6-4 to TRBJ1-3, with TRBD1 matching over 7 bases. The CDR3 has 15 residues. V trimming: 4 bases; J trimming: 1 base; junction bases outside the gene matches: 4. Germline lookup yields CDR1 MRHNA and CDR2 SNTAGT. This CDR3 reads CASSAGTESGNTIYF. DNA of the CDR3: TGTGCCAGCAGTGCCGGGACAGAATCTGGAAACACCATATATTTT.